The source of this T cell receptor (beta chain) is a study of cytomegalovirus exposure and HLA in healthy donors. Amplification used 60 Vbeta primers and 13 Jbeta primers. Data came from immunoSEQ multiplex PCR; TCRdb stores just in-frame clones and leaves some out. The sample lists roughly 120,000 clones, approximately 80% occurring once. A remark on this clone: Its matching antigen is unknown.

In germline, CDR1 is SGHTA, CDR2 FQGTGA. Trimming took 7 bases from V and 7 from J, leaving 13 bases between them. The CDR3 length is 13 residues. Study-wide results and limits: Later work found that TCR association rates differed between HLA loci; DRB1 had the most and HLA-C the fewest.

The chain links TRBV7-3 to TRBJ2-2; D possibly corresponds to TRBD2 (6 bases). The sequence was obtained from a man aged 45-60 years in good health and CMV-seronegative. The sequencing sample was made of PBMCs. CDR3 DNA sequence: TGTGCCAGCATGAGGGAGGAAATCGGGGAGCTGTTTTTT. Its translation: CASMREEIGELFF.